This T cell receptor beta chain was sequenced in a study of Graves' ophthalmopathy and Graves' hyperthyroidism (dated by TCRdb to the late 2010s). Describing the broader study: Peripheral blood samples were taken at the time of initial diagnosis, before any treatment was given. In total, approximately 140 blood samples were TCR-sequenced: around 42 ophthalmopathy, about 75 hyperthyroidism and 17 hyperthyroidism-to-ophthalmopathy patients. Once sampling was done, hyperthyroidism patients were given methimazole at a starting dose of 30 mg daily, while ophthalmopathy patients were given high-dose intravenous methylprednisolone. An independent validation cohort was composed of roughly 19 hyperthyroidism patients and some 16 patients who later progressed from hyperthyroidism to ophthalmopathy. In roughly six hyperthyroidism patients, the T-cell repertoire of thyroid tissue was compared with the T-cell repertoire of blood. To explore V-J signatures distinguishing ophthalmopathy from hyperthyroidism, a discovery set of under 110 patients (more than 40 ophthalmopathy, about 57 stable hyperthyroidism) was enrolled. The 75 to 100 discovery patients were divided at random into training and test sets in a 7:3 ratio. The study used TCR beta repertoire signatures to distinguish Graves' ophthalmopathy from Graves' hyperthyroidism and to predict progression to ophthalmopathy. What the research found in general, with its limitations: Among expanded thyroid clonotypes with frequency above 0.001, most also showed up in blood, which suggests that blood repertoires may reflect the thyroid immune response. Sample size was not predetermined statistically, and investigators were not blinded to group allocation. In validation, the model predicted ophthalmopathy progression with over 60% sensitivity and about 73% specificity; some 13 predicted patients were CT-confirmed with GO in a median of approximately 6.5 months. In cross-validation, the 13-signature model distinguished ophthalmopathy from stable hyperthyroidism with about 88% sensitivity and just under 84% specificity, and in the test set the corresponding values were roughly 78% and 74%.

TCR beta CDR3 regions were amplified from RNA transcripts for repertoire sequencing. The first round was an RT-PCR using HTBI primers with the Qiagen OneStep RT-PCR kit, and this first round was followed by a second-round multiplex PCR, then size selection and purification. Libraries were sequenced on an Illumina HiSeq2000 using paired-end 100 bp reads. As for the original processing: SOAPnuke was used to process the reads, removing any read that contained adapters or uncalled bases, had a mean Phred below 15, or lacked an exact match to the constant primer or identifier. COPE v1.2.5 was used to merge high-quality paired reads. Each unique nucleotide sequence was treated as a clonotype, and MiTCR v1.1 was used to align the clonotypes to the IMGT TRB V, D and J references. Analysis was restricted to V-J combinations with a frequency above 0.0001, which covered 98% to 99.2% of repertoires. A TCR clonal expansion and chaos score per V-J combination was defined as the ratio of F50 clonal expansion to chaos observed in the TCRdist matrix. Welch's t-statistics and random forest were used to narrow the features down to 10 to 15 V-J combinations, which were then fed into a naive Bayes classifier. Thyroid-blood repertoire similarity was quantified with the Morisita-Horn index. TCRdb trimmed public reads at Q25 via fastp, called clones via MiXCR and kept in-frame beta chains. Rows merge per CDR3 protein into single entries with the most common DNA and genes. TCRdb, not the authors, supplied the V and J calls. The sample table contains about 220,000 distinct CDR3 sequences; only one count was recorded for roughly 21% of them. The biggest ten clones account for under 55% of the sample.

This clonotype was counted at least ten times. Its antigen specificity is not known. No qualities accompany the bases; no much larger clone lies one base away. Ophthalmopathy patients had moderately to severely active disease, Clinical Activity Score of at least 3, NOSPECS grade of at least 4, and disease duration under 3 months. Patients with other autoimmune diseases, uncontrolled infections, pregnancy or lactation were excluded. Diagnosis relied on clinical symptoms, serum thyroxine, TRAb, thyroid ultrasound and orbital computed tomography. Ficoll-Paque density gradient centrifugation was used to isolate PBMCs from about 10 ml of fresh peripheral blood. Trizol reagent was used to extract the total RNA, and its quality was then checked on an Agilent 2100 Bioanalyzer. Reading from cysteine to phenylalanine, the CDR3 counts 14 amino acids. Of all the DNA, just the CDR3 is kept, 42 bases in frame from base 1. Trimmed from V: 0 bases; trimmed from J: 6 bases; junction bases lacking a gene match: 3. As encoded in the germline V gene, CDR1 is SGHRS while CDR2 is YFSETQ.

The specimen was peripheral blood. The clonotype originates from a woman aged 50 to 65 with Graves' ophthalmopathy. Donor details come from another sample of the same person, matched by shared clones. The V gene is TRBV5-1 and the J gene is TRBJ1-2, with 9 middle bases fitting TRBD1. The nucleotide sequence is TGCGCCAGCAGCTTGGGGGACAGGGTCGATGGCTACACCTTC. Its translation is CASSLGDRVDGYTF.